Listed below are T cell receptor beta chains from one sample, sequenced in a study of siplizumab effects on memory and regulatory T cells. Sequencing was performed with immunoSEQ multiplex PCR; in TCRdb, only in-frame clones are kept and a portion is missing. The sample yields about 110,000 clones, 92% seen once. Sequencing was carried out using Tregs sorted from blood. Source of these receptors: a human donor in good health. Each CDR3 is given with its conserved first and last residue. The order of the fields is J gene, D gene, V gene, clone size, CDR3 DNA, CDR3 protein. D genes are given only for firm matches. Clone sizes are given selectively: once, few, many, or a class where the clone is expanded.

TRBJ2-3,TRBD2,TRBV5-1,.,TGCGCCAGCAGCTTGAGCGGGGGGGCTGCAGATACGCAGTATTTT,CASSLSGGAADTQYF
TRBJ2-7,TRBD1,TRBV7-9,.,TGTGCCAGCAGCTACGACAGGGTTTCCTACGAGCAGTACTTC,CASSYDRVSYEQYF
TRBJ2-3,TRBD2,TRBV5-1,.,TGCGCCAGCAGCTTTTTAGCGGGAGAAGGAGCAGATACGCAGTATTTT,CASSFLAGEGADTQYF
TRBJ2-1,.,TRBV21-1,.,TGTGCCAGCAGCAAAGGAGTGAATCGGGACAGCAACGATGAGCAGTTCTTC,CASSKGVNRDSNDEQFF
TRBJ2-1,.,TRBV4-1,few,TGCGCCAGCAGCCAGGGCGGACCCCCCAAGGGTAGATCCTACAATGAGCAGTTCTTC,CASSQGGPPKGRSYNEQFF
TRBJ1-1,.,TRBV7-2,.,TGTGCCAGCAGCCCTAAACGCGGCGTCACTGAAGCTTTCTTT,CASSPKRGVTEAFF
TRBJ2-3,.,TRBV15,.,TGTGCCACCAGCAGAGCTGGCAGGGGGAGGGGAGATACGCAGTATTTT,CATSRAGRGRGDTQYF
TRBJ1-5,.,TRBV28,.,TGTGCCAGCAGTTGGGACACACGCATGAATCAGCCCCAGCATTTT,CASSWDTRMNQPQHF
TRBJ1-1,.,TRBV27,.,TGTGCCAGCAGTGCAATCGGACCCGGCACTGAAGCTTTCTTT,CASSAIGPGTEAFF
TRBJ1-4,.,TRBV5-1,.,TGCGCCAGCAGCTTTTCAGGGAATAATGAAAAACTGTTTTTT,CASSFSGNNEKLFF
TRBJ2-3,TRBD1,TRBV19,few,TGTGCCAGTAGACAAACCGGGACAGGTCCTAGCACAGATACGCAGTATTTT,CASRQTGTGPSTDTQYF
TRBJ1-3,.,TRBV7-9,.,TGTGCCAGCAGCTTCGTCCGGCCCACTGGAAACACCATATATTTT,CASSFVRPTGNTIYF
TRBJ1-1,.,TRBV7-8,.,TGTGCCAGCAGCGTTCAGGGACGGGCGTACACTGAAGCTTTCTTT,CASSVQGRAYTEAFF
TRBJ1-6,.,TRBV7-9,.,TGTGCCAGCAGCCCATTCTTACTTAATTCACCCCTCCACTTT,CASSPFLLNSPLHF
TRBJ1-2,.,TRBV6-5,.,TGTGCCAGCCGTCTGGCCCCTAACTATGGCTACACCTTC,CASRLAPNYGYTF
TRBJ2-3,.,TRBV2,.,TGTGCCAGCAACGAGGGAGTGTCCACAGATACGCAGTATTTT,CASNEGVSTDTQYF
TRBJ2-1,TRBD2,TRBV7-2,.,TGTGCCAGCAGCTTAGGGACTAGCGGCTACAATGAGCAGTTCTTC,CASSLGTSGYNEQFF
TRBJ1-1,TRBD1,TRBV4-2,.,TGTGCCAGCAGCCAGGACAGGGGGAACACTGAAGCTTTCTTT,CASSQDRGNTEAFF
TRBJ1-1,.,TRBV5-1,.,TGCGCCAGCAGCTTGTCGGGGGCTGAAGCTTTCTTT,CASSLSGAEAFF
TRBJ2-7,.,TRBV6-1,.,TGTGCTTCCGCGAGGGAGAGCTCCTACGAGCAGTACTTC,CASARESSYEQYF
TRBJ1-1,TRBD1,TRBV6-1,.,TGTGCCAGCAGTGGCGACAGGGACACTGAAGCTTTCTTT,CASSGDRDTEAFF
TRBJ1-1,.,TRBV5-1,.,TGCGCCAGCAGCTTGGAAGGGGCGCATGAAGCTTTCTTT,CASSLEGAHEAFF
TRBJ2-7,.,TRBV14,.,TGTGCCAGCAGCCATCCACCGGGTGCCCTCGAGGGCGGACCCGTCTACGAGCAGTACTTC,CASSHPPGALEGGPVYEQYF
TRBJ1-1,TRBD1,TRBV6-8,.,TGTGCCAGCAGTCAACAGGGGGCGTACATGAACACTGAAGCTTTCTTT,CASSQQGAYMNTEAFF
TRBJ1-1,.,TRBV6-5,.,TGTGCCAGCATTAACAGGTTGAACACTGAAGCTTTCTTT,CASINRLNTEAFF
TRBJ1-1,TRBD1,TRBV10-3,.,TGTGCCATCAGTGAGTCTATGGACAGGGGGCGTTCTTTCTTT,CAISESMDRGRSFF
TRBJ2-1,TRBD2,TRBV5-1,.,TGCGCCAGCAGCCTAACTAGCGGGAGCTCCTACAATGAGCAGTTCTTC,CASSLTSGSSYNEQFF
TRBJ1-6,TRBD1,TRBV2,.,TGTGCCAGCAGCGTCACAGGGGAAAATTCACCCCTCCACTTT,CASSVTGENSPLHF
TRBJ2-5,.,TRBV7-9,.,TGTGCCAGCAGCTTAAGTAGGCCAGAGACCCAGTACTTC,CASSLSRPETQYF
TRBJ2-4,.,TRBV6-5,.,TGTGCCAGCAGTCTGGACTCAGCCAAAAACATTCAGTACTTC,CASSLDSAKNIQYF
TRBJ1-6,TRBD1,TRBV19,.,TGTGCCAGTCGAACTGGGACAGGGGGCGAGAACTATAATTCACCCCTCCACTTT,CASRTGTGGENYNSPLHF
TRBJ1-5,.,TRBV6-1,.,TGTGCCAGCAGTGAAGCGGGCGCGGTTCAGCCCCAGCATTTT,CASSEAGAVQPQHF
TRBJ2-3,TRBD1,TRBV5-1,.,TGCGCCAGCAGCTTCGAGGGACAGGGAGCAGATACGCAGTATTTT,CASSFEGQGADTQYF
TRBJ1-2,.,TRBV6-5,.,TGTGCCAGCAAAGGCGACGGCTGGTACGGCTACACCTTC,CASKGDGWYGYTF
TRBJ2-1,TRBD2,TRBV11-2,.,TGTGCCAGCAGCTTAGATCGGGGGAGGGCCTTAGATGAGCAGTTCTTC,CASSLDRGRALDEQFF
TRBJ2-6,.,TRBV27,.,TGTGCCAGCAGTTTTTTAGGGTCTGGGGCCAACGTCCTGACTTTC,CASSFLGSGANVLTF
TRBJ2-2,.,TRBV5-1,.,TGCGCCAGCAGCCCCGGGTTGAACACCGGGGAGCTGTTTTTT,CASSPGLNTGELFF
TRBJ2-7,.,TRBV7-2,.,TGTGCCAGCAGCTTAGGGTCTTGGGGCTCCTACGAGCAGTACTTC,CASSLGSWGSYEQYF
TRBJ1-1,.,TRBV5-8,.,TGTGCCAGCAGCTTGTACGGTGTGAACACTGAAGCTTTCTTT,CASSLYGVNTEAFF
TRBJ2-5,TRBD2,TRBV18,.,TGTGCCAGCTCACCCGCCTTAGCGGGAGCGGGGGAGACCCAGTACTTC,CASSPALAGAGETQYF
TRBJ2-1,TRBD1,TRBV7-9,.,TGTGCCAGCAGCCAGATAGGACAGGGAGTGTATGAGCAGTTCTTC,CASSQIGQGVYEQFF
TRBJ2-3,.,TRBV5-1,.,TGCGCCAGCAGCTTGTTAGGTGCGCTAGATACGCAGTATTTT,CASSLLGALDTQYF
TRBJ2-7,TRBD2,TRBV29-1,.,TGCAGCGTGAGAGCGGGAGGGAGCTACGAGCAGTACTTC,CSVRAGGSYEQYF
TRBJ2-7,.,TRBV5-4,once,TGTGCCAGCAGCTTGCCGGGACACCTTTCCTACGAGCAGTACTTC,CASSLPGHLSYEQYF
TRBJ2-7,.,TRBV15,.,TGTGCCACCAGCATTGACGCCCGAGGACTCTACGAGCAGTACTTC,CATSIDARGLYEQYF
TRBJ2-3,.,TRBV11-2,.,TGTGCCAGCAGCGTGATGATAGTCTCAGATACGCAGTATTTT,CASSVMIVSDTQYF
TRBJ2-3,.,TRBV19,.,TGTGCCAGTAGTCCTGCGGCGGGGATCACAGATACGCAGTATTTT,CASSPAAGITDTQYF
TRBJ2-1,.,TRBV5-4,.,TGTGCCAGCAGCTTGAACCAGATCGCCACGGGGTTCTTC,CASSLNQIATGFF
TRBJ1-2,.,TRBV2,.,TGTGCCAGCAGTGTGGGCAGGGACTATGGCTACACCTTC,CASSVGRDYGYTF
TRBJ2-7,.,TRBV27,.,TGTGCCAGCAGTCCCCGACTGGTTAGCTCCTACGAGCAGTACTTC,CASSPRLVSSYEQYF
TRBJ1-2,.,TRBV6-5,.,TGTGCCAGCAGTCAGGGAAGAGGCTACACCTTC,CASSQGRGYTF
TRBJ1-1,.,TRBV11-2,.,TGTGCCAGCAGCTTACGCGGGGGGAGGCCGAACACTGAAGCTTTCTTT,CASSLRGGRPNTEAFF
TRBJ2-1,.,TRBV7-8,.,TGTGCCAGCAGCTGGGTAGGGACCAGTGAGCAGTTCTTC,CASSWVGTSEQFF
TRBJ2-3,.,TRBV13,.,TGTGCCAGCAGCCATTATGGCACCACAGATACGCAGTATTTT,CASSHYGTTDTQYF
TRBJ2-5,.,TRBV11-2,.,TGTGCCAGCAGCTTAGATGGCAGGGGCCAAGAGACCCAGTACTTC,CASSLDGRGQETQYF
TRBJ1-1,.,TRBV7-9,.,TGTGCCAGCAGCTTGATGGGGGACTTGAACACTGAAGCTTTCTTT,CASSLMGDLNTEAFF
TRBJ2-7,TRBD2,TRBV7-9,.,TGTGCCAGCAGCCCCGGGACTAGCGGCCTGGTGGAGTACTTC,CASSPGTSGLVEYF
TRBJ2-5,TRBD1,TRBV4-2,once,TGTGCCAGCAGCCCAGGACAGGAGCAAGAGACCCAGTACTTC,CASSPGQEQETQYF